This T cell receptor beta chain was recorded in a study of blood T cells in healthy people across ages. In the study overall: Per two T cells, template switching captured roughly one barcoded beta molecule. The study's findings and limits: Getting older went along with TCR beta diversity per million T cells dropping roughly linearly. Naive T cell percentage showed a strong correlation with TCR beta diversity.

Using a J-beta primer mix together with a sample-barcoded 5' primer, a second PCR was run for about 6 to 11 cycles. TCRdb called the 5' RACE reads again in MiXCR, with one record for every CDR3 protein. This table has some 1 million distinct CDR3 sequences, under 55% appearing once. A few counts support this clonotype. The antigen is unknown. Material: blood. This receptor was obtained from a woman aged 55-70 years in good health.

CDR3 in amino acids: CATSDWTIETQYF. CDR3 DNA sequence: TGTGCCACCAGTGACTGGACAATCGAGACCCAGTACTTC. This rearrangement joins TRBV24-1 to TRBJ2-5, with D possibly being TRBD1 (5 bases). Germline CDR1 KGHDR, CDR2 SFDVKD. The CDR3 is 13 amino acids. Deletions cut 4 bases from V and 5 bases from J, with 10 bases between.